The 16 T cell receptor beta chains in this list originate from one sample, sequenced in a study of blood T cell repertoires in COVID-19. Data came from immunoSEQ multiplex PCR; TCRdb stores just in-frame clones and leaves some out. The sample includes about 75,000 clones, 88% of them seen just once. The sample taken for sequencing was peripheral blood. These receptors were taken from a human donor in a cohort sampled during active COVID-19.

CDR3 loop: CASSIWGPNTEAFF. Here the CDR3 DNA reads TGTGCCAGTAGTATTTGGGGCCCAAACACTGAAGCTTTCTTT. The V call is TRBV19, the J call TRBJ1-1; a weak D match, TRBD1 (5 bases). The CDR3 extends over 14 amino acids. The germline V gene encodes CDR1 LNHDA and CDR2 SQIVND (reference sequence). Trimming pared 3 bases from V and 2 bases from J, leaving 10 bases between.

V and J are TRBV18 and TRBJ2-5; 13 bases are a match to TRBD2. V shed 2 bases and J 3 bases; nucleotides not matched to a gene: 3. The CDR3 is 16 amino acids. The germline V gene has CDR1 KGHSH and CDR2 LQKENI. This CDR3 reads CASSPGTSGREETQYF. The CDR3 bases are TGTGCCAGCTCACCAGGAACTAGCGGGAGGGAAGAGACCCAGTACTTC.

A remark on this clone: At one end, the junction sequence differs from germline, possibly due to a read error. This chain uses TRBV9 with TRBJ2-1, with TRBD2 identical over 11 bases. Per the germline V gene, CDR1 is SGDLS and CDR2 is YYNGEE. The CDR3 extends over 17 amino acids. The CDR3 spells CASSVDLAGGYYNEQLF. CDR3 bases: TGTGCCAGCAGCGTAGACCTAGCGGGGGGATATTACAATGAGCAGCTCTTC.

The chain couples TRBV30 to TRBJ2-5, with 10 bases lining up with TRBD1. The CDR3 loop spans 14 amino acids. The germline gives CDR1 GTSNPN, CDR2 SVGIG (reference sequence). V lost 5 bases to trimming and J lost 5 bases; unmatched junction nucleotides: 8. CDR3 sequence: CAWVTGGNLETQYF. CDR3 bases: TGTGCCTGGGTGACAGGGGGCAACTTGGAGACCCAGTACTTC.

The rearrangement joins TRBV30 to TRBJ1-1; TRBD1 matches 7 bases. This CDR3 spans 11 amino acids. The J segment lost 1 base and the V segment lost 8 bases, leaving 1 base of the junction unmatched. CDR1 is GTSNPN, CDR2 SVGIG, per germline (reference sequence). Here the CDR3 DNA reads TGTGCCGGGGACAGGAACACTGAAGCTTTCTTT. It yields the protein CAGDRNTEAFF.

The chain has TRBV6-1 and TRBJ2-2; tentatively, D is TRBD1 (6 bases). Germline V gene lookup returns CDR1 MNHNS and CDR2 SASEGT. The CDR3 totals 16 residues. Trimming cost V 4 bases and J 1 base, with 13 bases left between them. The CDR3 here is CASSGIPGQNTGELFF. The CDR3 nucleotides read TGTGCCAGCAGTGGAATACCGGGACAGAACACCGGGGAGCTGTTTTTT.

The chain is built from TRBV9 and TRBJ1-6; D call uncertain. V was trimmed by 0 bases and J by 10 bases, leaving 8 bases between them. Germline CDR1 SGDLS, CDR2 YYNGEE. This CDR3 has 13 residues. The CDR3 DNA reads TGTGCCAGCAGCGTAGGGATCGGGTCACCCCTCCACTTT. The encoded protein is CASSVGIGSPLHF.

This rearrangement joins TRBV5-1 to TRBJ2-7; 9 bases are a match to TRBD1. There are 14 residues in the CDR3. V shed 6 bases, J shed 2 bases, and the junction held 6 bases outside the gene matches. The germline V gene has CDR1 SGHRS and CDR2 YFSETQ. The CDR3 DNA reads as TGCGCCAGCAAGTTGGGACAGGGTCCCTACGAGCAGTACTTC. Protein sequence: CASKLGQGPYEQYF.

This sequence joins TRBV5-8 and TRBJ2-7; 11 bases map to TRBD2. V gave up 3 bases and J gave up 2 bases; unmatched junction bases: 13. The CDR3 spans 18 residues. Germline CDR1 SGHTS, CDR2 YDEGEE. This CDR3 reads CASSSRALLAGVPYEQYF. For the CDR3, the DNA is TGTGCCAGCAGCTCCCGGGCCCTACTAGCGGGAGTCCCCTACGAGCAGTACTTC.

The chain joins TRBV5-1 to TRBJ2-1; 7 bases map to TRBD2. The CDR3 is made up of 16 amino acids. Trimming removed 0 bases from V and 4 bases from J; junction bases left unmatched: 7. Germline V CDR1 and CDR2: SGHRS, YFSETQ. CDR3 region: CASSLDGGGPYNEQFF. The DNA of the CDR3 is TGCGCCAGCAGCTTGGATGGCGGGGGTCCGTACAATGAGCAGTTCTTC.

This chain uses TRBV6-6 with TRBJ2-7; 10 bases fit TRBD2. Germline CDR1 and CDR2: MNHNY and SVGAGI (reference sequence). CDR3 size: 14 residues. Trimming removed 4 bases from V and 7 bases from J; junction bases left unmatched: 7. The CDR3 reads CASSSAGGPEEQYF. CDR3 sequence (DNA): TGTGCCAGCAGTTCAGCGGGAGGGCCCGAAGAGCAGTACTTC.

The rearrangement uses TRBV28 and TRBJ2-2; 12 bases align to TRBD2. CDR1 is MDHEN, CDR2 SYDVKM, per germline. The CDR3 length is 18 residues. V gave up 4 bases and J gave up 5 bases; unmatched junction bases: 11. The CDR3 DNA reads as TGTGCCAGCAGTTCCCCCCTAGCGGGAGGGCCACATACCGGGGAGCTGTTTTTT. This gives the protein CASSSPLAGGPHTGELFF. The variable domain in full, with the rest retrieved from reference TRBV28 and TRBJ2-2, is DVKVTQSSRYLVKRTGEKVFLECVQDMDHENMFWYRQDPGLGLRLIYFSYDVKMKEKGDIPEGYSVSREKKERFSLILESASTNQTSMYLCASSSPLAGGPHTGELFFGEGSRLTVL.

This clone was counted a few times. The rearrangement uses TRBV4-2 and TRBJ2-2; 11 bases agree with TRBD1. Germline V gene sequence: CDR1 LGHNA, CDR2 YNFKEQ. Unmatched junction bases numbered 4, after V lost 6 bases and J lost 4 bases. The CDR3 runs 15 residues. DNA for the CDR3: TGTGCCAGCAGTCCCGGGACAGGGGGCACCGGGGAGCTGTTTTTT. Its protein product is CASSPGTGGTGELFF.

The chain joins TRBV6-5 to TRBJ2-5; a weak D match, TRBD2 (6 bases). Trimming shortened V by 4 bases and J by 9 bases, and 21 bases separated the two germline ends. Germline V gene data show CDR1 as MNHEY and CDR2 as SVGAGI. CDR3 size: 15 residues. The CDR3 DNA reads as TGTGCCAGCAGTTTCTCGGCGAGCGCCCCGGGGGCCCAGTACTTC. Translation gives CASSFSASAPGAQYF.

The gene calls are TRBV11-2 and TRBJ1-1; D is unclear. The V and J ends lost 4 bases and 1 base respectively, with 16 bases between them. The CDR3 loop spans 16 amino acids. Germline assignment: CDR1 SGHAT and CDR2 FQNNGV. The CDR3 DNA reads TGTGCCAGCAGCTCCCCGAGACGGGTCTCGAACACTGAAGCTTTCTTT. Residues: CASSSPRRVSNTEAFF.

The V gene is TRBV2, the J gene TRBJ2-2; D is unclear. V lost 2 bases and J lost 2, with 3 bases in between. Germline loops: CDR1 SNHLY, CDR2 FYNNEI. This CDR3 contains 13 residues. The DNA for the CDR3 is TGTGCCAGCAGTGAACAAAACACCGGGGAGCTGTTTTTT. Amino acid sequence: CASSEQNTGELFF.